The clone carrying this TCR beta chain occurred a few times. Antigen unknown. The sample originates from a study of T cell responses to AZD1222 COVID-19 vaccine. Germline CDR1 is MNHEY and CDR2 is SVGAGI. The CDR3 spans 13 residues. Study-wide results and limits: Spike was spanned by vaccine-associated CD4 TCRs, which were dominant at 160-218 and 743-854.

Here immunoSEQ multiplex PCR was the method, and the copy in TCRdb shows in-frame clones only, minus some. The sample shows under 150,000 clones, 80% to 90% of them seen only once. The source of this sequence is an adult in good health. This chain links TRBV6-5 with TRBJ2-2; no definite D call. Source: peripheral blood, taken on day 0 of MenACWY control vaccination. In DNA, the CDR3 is TGTGCTACGGGCGACGCGAACACCGGGGAGCTGTTTTTT. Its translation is CATGDANTGELFF.